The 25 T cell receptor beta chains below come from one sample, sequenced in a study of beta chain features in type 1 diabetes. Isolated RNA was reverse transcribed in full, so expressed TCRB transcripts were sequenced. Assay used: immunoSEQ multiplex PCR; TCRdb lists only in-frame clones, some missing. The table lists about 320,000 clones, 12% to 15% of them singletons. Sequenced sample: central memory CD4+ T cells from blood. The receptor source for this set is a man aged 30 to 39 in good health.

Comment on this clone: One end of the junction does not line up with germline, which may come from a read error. The DNA of the CDR3 is TGTGCCAGCAGATTAGACAGGGGAAACACCGGGGAGCTGTTTTTT. Amino acid sequence: CASRLDRGNTGELFF. The V gene is TRBV11-2, the J gene TRBJ2-2; 8 nucleotides match TRBD1. This CDR3 is 15 amino acids long. Looked up from germline, CDR1 is SGHAT and CDR2 is FQNNGV.

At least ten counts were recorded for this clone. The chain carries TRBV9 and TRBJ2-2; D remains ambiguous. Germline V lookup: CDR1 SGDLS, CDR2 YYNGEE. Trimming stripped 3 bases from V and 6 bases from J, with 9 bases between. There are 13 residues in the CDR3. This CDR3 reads CASSATTAGELFF. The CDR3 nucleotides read TGTGCCAGCAGCGCAACTACCGCCGGGGAGCTGTTTTTT.

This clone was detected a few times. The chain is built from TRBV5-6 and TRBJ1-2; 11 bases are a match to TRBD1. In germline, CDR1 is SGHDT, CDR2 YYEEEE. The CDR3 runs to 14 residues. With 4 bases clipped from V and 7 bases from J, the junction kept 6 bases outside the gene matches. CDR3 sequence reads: CASSRTGGAGGYTF. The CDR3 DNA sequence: TGTGCCAGCAGCCGGACAGGGGGCGCGGGTGGCTACACCTTC.

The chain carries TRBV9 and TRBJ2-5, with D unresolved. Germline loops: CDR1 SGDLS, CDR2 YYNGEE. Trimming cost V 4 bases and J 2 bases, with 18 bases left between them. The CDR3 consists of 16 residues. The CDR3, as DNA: TGTGCCAGCAGCCCCCGAGCGACATTGACACAAGAGACCCAGTACTTC. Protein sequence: CASSPRATLTQETQYF. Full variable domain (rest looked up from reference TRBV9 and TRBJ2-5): DSGVTQTPKHLITATGQRVTLRCSPRSGDLSVYWYQQSLDQGLQFLIQYYNGEERAKGNILERFSAQQFPDLHSELNLSSLELGDSALYFCASSPRATLTQETQYFGPGTRLLVL.

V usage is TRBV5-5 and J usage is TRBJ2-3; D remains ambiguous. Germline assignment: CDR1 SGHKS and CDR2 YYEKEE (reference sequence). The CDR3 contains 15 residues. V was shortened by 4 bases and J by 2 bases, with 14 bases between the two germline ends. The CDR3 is CASSQLWGPTDTQYF. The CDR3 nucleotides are TGTGCCAGCAGCCAGCTCTGGGGTCCCACAGATACGCAGTATTTT.

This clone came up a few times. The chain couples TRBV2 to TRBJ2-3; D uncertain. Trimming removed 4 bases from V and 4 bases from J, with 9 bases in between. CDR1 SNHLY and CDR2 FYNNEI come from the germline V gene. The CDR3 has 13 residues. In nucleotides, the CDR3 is TGTGCCAGCAGTGTAATAGTAGCAGATACGCAGTATTTT. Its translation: CASSVIVADTQYF.

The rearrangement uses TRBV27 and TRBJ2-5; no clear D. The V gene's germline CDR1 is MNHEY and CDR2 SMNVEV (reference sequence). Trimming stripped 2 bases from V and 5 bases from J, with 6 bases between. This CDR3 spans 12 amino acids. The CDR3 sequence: CASSLNLETQYF. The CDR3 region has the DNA TGTGCCAGCAGTTTAAATTTGGAGACCCAGTACTTC.

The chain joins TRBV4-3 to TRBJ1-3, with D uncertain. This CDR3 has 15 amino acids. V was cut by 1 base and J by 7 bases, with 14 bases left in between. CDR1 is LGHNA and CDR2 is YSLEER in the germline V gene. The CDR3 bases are TGCGCCAGCAGCCAAGCTAACGACAAAAGGAACACCATATATTTT. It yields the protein CASSQANDKRNTIYF.

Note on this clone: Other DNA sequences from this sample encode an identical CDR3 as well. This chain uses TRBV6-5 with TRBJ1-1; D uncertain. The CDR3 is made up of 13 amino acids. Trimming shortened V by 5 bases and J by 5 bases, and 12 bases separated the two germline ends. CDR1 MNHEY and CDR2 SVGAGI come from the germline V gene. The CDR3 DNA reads TGTGCCAGCAGTGAAGGGTTAGGAACTGAAGCTTTCTTT. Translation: CASSEGLGTEAFF.

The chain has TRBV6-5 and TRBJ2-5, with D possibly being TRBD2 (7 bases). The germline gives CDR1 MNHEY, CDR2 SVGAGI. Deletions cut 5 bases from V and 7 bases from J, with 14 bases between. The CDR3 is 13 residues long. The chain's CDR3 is CASSLGGGGTQYF. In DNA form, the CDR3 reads TGTGCCAGCAGTCTAGGAGGGGGGGGGACCCAGTACTTC.

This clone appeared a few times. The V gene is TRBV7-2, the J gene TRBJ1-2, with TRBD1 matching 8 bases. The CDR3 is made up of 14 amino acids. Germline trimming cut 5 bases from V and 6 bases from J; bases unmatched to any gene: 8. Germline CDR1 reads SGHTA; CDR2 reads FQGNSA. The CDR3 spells CASSRAGGKDGYTF. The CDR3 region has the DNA TGTGCCAGCAGCCGAGCAGGGGGCAAGGATGGCTACACCTTC.

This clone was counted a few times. The CDR3 DNA reads TGTGCCAGCAGCGGACATCGGGGGCAGCAAGAGACCCAGTACTTC. This codes for CASSGHRGQQETQYF. The genes are TRBV9 and TRBJ2-5; tentatively, D is TRBD1 or TRBD2 (6 bases each). V lost 3 bases to trimming and J lost 2 bases, with 14 bases between them. The CDR3 covers 15 residues. Germline V lookup: CDR1 SGDLS, CDR2 YYNGEE.

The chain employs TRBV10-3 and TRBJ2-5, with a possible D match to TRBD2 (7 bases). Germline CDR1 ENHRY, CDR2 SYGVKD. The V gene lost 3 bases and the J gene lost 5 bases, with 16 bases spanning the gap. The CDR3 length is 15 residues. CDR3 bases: TGTGCCATCAGTGACCCTGCCGGGGGGCGGGAGACCCAGTACTTC. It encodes CAISDPAGGRETQYF.

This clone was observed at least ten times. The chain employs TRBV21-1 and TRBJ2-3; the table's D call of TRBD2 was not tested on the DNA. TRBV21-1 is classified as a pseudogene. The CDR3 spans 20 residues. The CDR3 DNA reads TGTGCCAGCAGCCCCGACGGGTTAGTACCGGGACTACTCAGCACAGATACGCAGTATTTT. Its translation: CASSPDGLVPGLLSTDTQYF.

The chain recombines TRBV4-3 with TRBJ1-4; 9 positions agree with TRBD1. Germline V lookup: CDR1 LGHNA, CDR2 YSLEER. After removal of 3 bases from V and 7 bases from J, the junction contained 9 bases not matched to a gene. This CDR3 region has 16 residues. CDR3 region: CASSQEGTGNSEKLFF. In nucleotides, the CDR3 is TGCGCCAGCAGCCAGGAAGGGACAGGGAATAGTGAAAAACTGTTTTTT.

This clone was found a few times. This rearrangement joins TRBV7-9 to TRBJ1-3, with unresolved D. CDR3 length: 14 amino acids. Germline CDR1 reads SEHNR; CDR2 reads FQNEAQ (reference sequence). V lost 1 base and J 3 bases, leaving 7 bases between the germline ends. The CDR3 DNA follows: TGTGCCAGCAGCTTAGGTTTGGTTGGAAACACCATATATTTT. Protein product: CASSLGLVGNTIYF.

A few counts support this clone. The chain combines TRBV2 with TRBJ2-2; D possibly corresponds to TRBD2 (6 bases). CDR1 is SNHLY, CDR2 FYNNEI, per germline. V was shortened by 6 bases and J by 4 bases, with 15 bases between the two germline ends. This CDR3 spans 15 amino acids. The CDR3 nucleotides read TGTGCCAGCAGCGGAATATTAGCGGCCACCGGGGAGCTGTTTTTT. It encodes CASSGILAATGELFF.

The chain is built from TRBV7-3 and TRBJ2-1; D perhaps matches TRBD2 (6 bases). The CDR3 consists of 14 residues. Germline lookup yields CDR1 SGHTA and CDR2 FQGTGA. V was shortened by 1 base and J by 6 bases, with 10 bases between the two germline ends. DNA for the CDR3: TGTGCCAGCAGCTTAATTGGAGGGCGCAATGAGCAGTTCTTC. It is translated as CASSLIGGRNEQFF.

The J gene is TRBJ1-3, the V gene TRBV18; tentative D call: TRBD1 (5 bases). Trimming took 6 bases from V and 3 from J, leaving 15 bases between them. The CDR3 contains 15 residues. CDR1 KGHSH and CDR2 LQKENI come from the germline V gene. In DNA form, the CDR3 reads TGTGCCAGCTCCGCGAGCAAGGACATTGGAAACACCATATATTTT. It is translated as CASSASKDIGNTIYF.

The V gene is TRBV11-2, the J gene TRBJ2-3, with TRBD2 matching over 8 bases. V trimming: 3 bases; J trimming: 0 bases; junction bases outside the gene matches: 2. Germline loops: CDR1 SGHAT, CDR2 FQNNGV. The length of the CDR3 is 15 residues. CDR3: CASSFGGRSTDTQYF. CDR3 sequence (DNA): TGTGCCAGCAGCTTTGGCGGGAGGAGCACAGATACGCAGTATTTT.

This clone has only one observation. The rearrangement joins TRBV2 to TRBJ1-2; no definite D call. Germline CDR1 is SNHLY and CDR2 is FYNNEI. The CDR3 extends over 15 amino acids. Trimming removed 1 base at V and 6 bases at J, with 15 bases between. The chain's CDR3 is CASSEESVGGNGYTF. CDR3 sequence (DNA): TGTGCCAGCAGTGAAGAGAGTGTGGGTGGGAATGGCTACACCTTC.

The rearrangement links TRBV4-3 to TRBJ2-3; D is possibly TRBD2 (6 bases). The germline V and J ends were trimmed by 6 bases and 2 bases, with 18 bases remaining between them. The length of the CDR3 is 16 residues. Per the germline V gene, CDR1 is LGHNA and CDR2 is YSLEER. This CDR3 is CASSRWEGEATDTQYF. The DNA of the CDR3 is TGCGCCAGCAGTCGCTGGGAAGGGGAGGCCACAGATACGCAGTATTTT.

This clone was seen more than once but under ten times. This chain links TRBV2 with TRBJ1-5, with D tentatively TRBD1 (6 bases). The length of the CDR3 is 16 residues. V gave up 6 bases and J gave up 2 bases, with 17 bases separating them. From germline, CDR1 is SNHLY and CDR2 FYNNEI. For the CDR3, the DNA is TGTGCCAGCAGCCTACAGGGAAAAGGGGGCAATCAGCCCCAGCATTTT. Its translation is CASSLQGKGGNQPQHF.

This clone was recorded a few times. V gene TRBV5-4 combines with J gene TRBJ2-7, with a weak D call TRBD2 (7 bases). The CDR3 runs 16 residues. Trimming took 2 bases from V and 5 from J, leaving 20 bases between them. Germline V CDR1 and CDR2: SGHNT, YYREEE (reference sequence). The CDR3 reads CASSLGGLTGGDEQYV. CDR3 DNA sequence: TGTGCCAGCAGCTTAGGGGGGCTAACGGGAGGCGACGAGCAGTACGTC.

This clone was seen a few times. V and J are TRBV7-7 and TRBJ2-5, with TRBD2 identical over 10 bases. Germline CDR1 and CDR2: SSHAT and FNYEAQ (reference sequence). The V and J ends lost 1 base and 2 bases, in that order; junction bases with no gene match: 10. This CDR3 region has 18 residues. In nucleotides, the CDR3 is TGTGCCAGCAGCTTAGGCCTGCTAGCGGGGGCGATACAAGAGACCCAGTACTTC. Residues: CASSLGLLAGAIQETQYF.